This T cell receptor beta chain was sequenced during a study of T-cell reconstitution after alpha-beta-depleted transplantation in children. Overall study findings and caveats: Certain patients had high TCRbeta diversity at day 60, and it came from recipient T cells and thymic progenitors that survived. Where alpha-beta T cells came from about two months after transplant was reportedly several hundred expanded graft clones. By one year post-transplant, T-cell counts and diversity largely arose from T cells that were newly produced.

This clonotype was seen more than once but under ten times. Its antigen is unidentified. Unique molecular identifiers were incorporated when the TCRbeta library was constructed. One entry per CDR3 protein, called by TCRdb with MiXCR from the PCR reads. Of about 210,000 distinct CDR3 sequences in the sample, over 15% are singletons; the top ten hold approximately 40%. The germline gives CDR1 SGHRS, CDR2 YFSETQ. V was clipped by 0 bases and J by 5 bases, with 12 bases between them. There are 14 residues in the CDR3. This TCR was recovered from a male patient between 2 and 15 years old who had a stem cell transplant for acute lymphoblastic leukemia, so the T cells may come from the graft donor. The sample was PBMCs, mostly from graft donor cells, taken 360 days after TCRalphabeta/CD19-depleted stem cell transplant. This sequence joins TRBV5-1 and TRBJ2-7, with unresolved D. The CDR3 DNA sequence: TGCGCCAGCAGCTTGGCGGCGTTCATCGACGAGCAGTACTTC. Translated: CASSLAAFIDEQYF.